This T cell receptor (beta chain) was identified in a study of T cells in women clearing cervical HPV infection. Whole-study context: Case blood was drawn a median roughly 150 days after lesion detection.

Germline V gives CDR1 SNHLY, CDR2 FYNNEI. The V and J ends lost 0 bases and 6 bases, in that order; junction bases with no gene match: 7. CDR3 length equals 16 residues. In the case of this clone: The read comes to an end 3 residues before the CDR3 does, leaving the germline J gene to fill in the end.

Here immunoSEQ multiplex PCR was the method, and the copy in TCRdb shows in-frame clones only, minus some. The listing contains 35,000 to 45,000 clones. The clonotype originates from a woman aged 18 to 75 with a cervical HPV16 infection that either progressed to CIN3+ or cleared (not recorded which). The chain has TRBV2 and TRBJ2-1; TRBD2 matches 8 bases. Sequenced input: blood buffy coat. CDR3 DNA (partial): TGTGCCAGCAGTGAAGCAAGACTAGCGCCCCGCAATGAG. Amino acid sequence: CASSEARLAPRNE. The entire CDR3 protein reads CASSEARLAPRNEQFF.